One and the same sample provided the 9 T cell receptor beta chains below, sequenced in a study of T cell changes during pregnancy in multiple sclerosis. Profiling relied on immunoSEQ multiplex PCR, and the TCRdb table lists in-frame clones only, not all of them. Here the sample spans about 40,000 clones, approximately 90% being singletons. The sample here was CD4+ T cells from peripheral blood mononuclear cells, taken after pregnancy. Every receptor here comes from a female donor with multiple sclerosis, enrolled in a pregnancy study.

The chain is built from TRBV7-8 and TRBJ1-6, with TRBD1 matching over 9 bases. The trim removed 1 base at V and 10 bases at J, leaving 2 bases unmatched. The CDR3 is 14 amino acids. The V gene's germline CDR1 is SGHVS and CDR2 FQNEAQ. CDR3 DNA sequence: TGTGCCAGCAGCTTAGGGACAGGGGAATCACCCCTCCACTTT. The encoded protein is CASSLGTGESPLHF.

This clone was observed once. The chain uses TRBV27 and TRBJ2-7, with 9 bases identical to TRBD2. The CDR3 loop spans 12 amino acids. CDR1 and CDR2 (germline): MNHEY, SMNVEV (reference sequence). The V segment lost 6 bases and the J segment 6 bases; nucleotides outside the gene matches: 3. CDR3 in amino acids: CASRSGGIEQYF. CDR3 in DNA: TGTGCCAGCAGGAGCGGGGGGATCGAGCAGTACTTC.

The rearrangement uses TRBV7-2 and TRBJ2-1, with D maybe TRBD2 (7 bases). The CDR3 consists of 15 residues. Per the germline V gene, CDR1 is SGHTA and CDR2 is FQGNSA. V was cut by 4 bases and J by 5 bases, with 15 bases left in between. CDR3 DNA: TGTGCCAGCAGCTACAGGGAGGGAAAAAACAATGAGCAGTTCTTC. Translated: CASSYREGKNNEQFF.

Only one count was recorded for this clone. The V call is TRBV5-6, the J call TRBJ1-2, with 7 bases lining up with TRBD1. Germline assignment: CDR1 SGHDT and CDR2 YYEEEE. J gave up 5 bases and V 5 bases, and 6 bases lay outside the gene matches. This CDR3 contains 13 residues. The CDR3 nucleotides are TGTGCCAGCAGTTCCGGGACAGTTTATGGCTACACCTTC. Residues: CASSSGTVYGYTF.

The gene calls are TRBV5-1 and TRBJ2-7, with no clear D. This CDR3 region has 14 residues. V was cut by 4 bases and J by 2 bases, with 13 bases left in between. Germline loops: CDR1 SGHRS, CDR2 YFSETQ. This chain's CDR3 is CASSLVAATYEQYF. The CDR3 nucleotides read TGCGCCAGCAGCCTGGTGGCGGCGACCTACGAGCAGTACTTC. Drawing the rest from reference TRBV5-1 and TRBJ2-7, the complete variable domain is KAGVTQTPRYLIKTRGQQVTLSCSPISGHRSVSWYQQTPGQGLQFLFEYFSETQRNKGNFPGRFSGRQFSNSRSEMNVSTLELGDSALYLCASSLVAATYEQYFGPGTRLTVT.

V is TRBV5-1 and J is TRBJ2-3; no reliable D call. The CDR3 runs to 12 residues. V was clipped by 0 bases and J by 6 bases, with 5 bases between them. Germline CDR1 reads SGHRS; CDR2 reads YFSETQ. CDR3 coding DNA: TGCGCCAGCAGCTTGGCCGGGGATACGCAGTATTTT. This translates into CASSLAGDTQYF.

The chain has TRBV2 and TRBJ1-5, with 7 bases lining up with TRBD1. CDR1 and CDR2 from the germline V gene are SNHLY and FYNNEI. This CDR3 is 14 amino acids long. The trim removed 6 bases at V and 8 bases at J, leaving 10 bases unmatched. CDR3 in amino acids: CASSLDRDGEPQHF. The CDR3 bases are TGTGCCAGCAGCCTAGACAGGGACGGGGAGCCCCAGCATTTT.

This chain joins TRBV9 and TRBJ2-5; 9 bases are shared with TRBD1. The V gene end was trimmed by 0 bases and the J gene end by 5 bases; junction bases not matched to a gene: 8. Per the germline V gene, CDR1 is SGDLS and CDR2 is YYNGEE. The CDR3 sequence is 16 residues long. Here the CDR3 DNA reads TGTGCCAGCAGCGTAGACGGGACAGGGAAATGGGAGACCCAGTACTTC. It specifies CASSVDGTGKWETQYF.

The chain recombines TRBV6-5 with TRBJ1-5; D gene unclear. Germline CDR1 and CDR2: MNHEY and SVGAGI. This CDR3 is built from 13 residues. V lost 6 bases, J lost 4 bases, and 10 bases lay in between. CDR3 in DNA: TGTGCCAGCAGAGGCGGCGGGAATCAGCCCCAGCATTTT. Translating gives CASRGGGNQPQHF.